The 17 T cell receptor beta chains presented below share a single source sample, sequenced in a study of TIL therapy for anti-PD-1-resistant metastatic lung cancer. This was the immunoSEQ v3 assay. Method: immunoSEQ multiplex PCR; TCRdb's copy keeps in-frame clones and lacks some. The sample yields about 21,000 clones, around 70% seen once. The time point is: pre-treatment sample, taken before nivolumab and TIL therapy. The sequencing used blood, collected at baseline. These TCRs come from a person aged 25 to 79 with non-small cell lung cancer.

V usage is TRBV3-1 (or the pseudogene TRBV3-2) and J usage is TRBJ1-6; D is uncertain. CDR1 is LGHDT, CDR2 YNNKEL, per germline (reference sequence). The CDR3 is 16 amino acids. V was shortened by 0 bases and J by 7 bases, with 13 bases between the two germline ends. CDR3 residues: CASSQDGVRRNSPLHF. The CDR3 region has the DNA TGTGCCAGCAGCCAAGATGGTGTCAGAAGAAATTCACCCCTCCACTTT.

This chain connects TRBV30 to TRBJ1-4; no reliable D call. CDR1 GTSNPN and CDR2 SVGIG come from the germline V gene (reference sequence). Trimming removed 3 bases from V and 6 bases from J, with 11 bases in between. This CDR3 has 13 amino acids. CDR3 residues: CAWRAGLDEKLFF. As DNA, the CDR3 is TGTGCCTGGAGAGCCGGGCTGGATGAAAAACTGTTTTTT. The full variable domain, with the rest looked up from reference TRBV30 and TRBJ1-4, is SQTIHQWPATLVQPVGSPLSLECTVEGTSNPNLYWYRQAAGRGLQLLFYSVGIGQISSEVPQNLSASRPQDRQFILSSKKLLLSDSGFYLCAWRAGLDEKLFFGSGTQLSVL.

This chain connects TRBV7-9 to TRBJ1-4; TRBD1 is a possible D gene (5 bases). The length of the CDR3 is 16 residues. Germline V lookup: CDR1 SEHNR, CDR2 FQNEAQ (reference sequence). V was trimmed by 6 bases and J by 1 base, leaving 15 bases between them. CDR3: CASSLSGAGTNEKLFF. In DNA form, the CDR3 reads TGTGCCAGCAGTCTGAGTGGGGCTGGAACTAATGAAAAACTGTTTTTT. Full variable domain (remainder filled in from reference TRBV7-9 and TRBJ1-4): DTGVSQNPRHKITKRGQNVTFRCDPISEHNRLYWYRQTLGQGPEFLTYFQNEAQLEKSRLLSDRFSAERPKGSFSTLEIQRTEQGDSAMYLCASSLSGAGTNEKLFFGSGTQLSVL.

The chain recombines TRBV2 with TRBJ2-3, with TRBD2 identical over 7 bases. Germline CDR1 is SNHLY and CDR2 is FYNNEI. The CDR3 covers 16 residues. The V gene end was trimmed by 1 base and the J gene end by 2 bases; junction bases not matched to a gene: 6. The CDR3 region is CASSEGERGHTDTQYF. The CDR3 DNA sequence: TGTGCCAGCAGTGAAGGGGAGCGGGGCCACACAGATACGCAGTATTTT. The full variable domain, its missing parts supplied by reference TRBV2 and TRBJ2-3, is EPEVTQTPSHQVTQMGQEVILRCVPISNHLYFYWYRQILGQKVEFLVSFYNNEISEKSEIFDDQFSVERPDGSNFTLKIRSTKLEDSAMYFCASSEGERGHTDTQYFGPGTRLTVL.

There are a few counts of this clone. The DNA for the CDR3 is TGTGCCAGCTCCGGGACTAGCGGGAGGCTTTACGAGCAGTACTTC. It yields the protein CASSGTSGRLYEQYF. The rearrangement uses TRBV2 and TRBJ2-7; TRBD2 matches 15 bases. Trimming took 8 bases from V and 4 from J; bases not matched to a gene: 6. Germline V CDR1 and CDR2: SNHLY, FYNNEI. The CDR3 runs 15 residues. The variable domain in full, completed from reference TRBV2 and TRBJ2-7, reads EPEVTQTPSHQVTQMGQEVILRCVPISNHLYFYWYRQILGQKVEFLVSFYNNEISEKSEIFDDQFSVERPDGSNFTLKIRSTKLEDSAMYFCASSGTSGRLYEQYFGPGTRLTVT.

The CDR3 protein is CAISETTTNEKLFF. The CDR3 DNA reads TGTGCCATCAGTGAGACAACAACTAATGAAAAACTGTTTTTT. The chain carries TRBV10-3 and TRBJ1-4; D ambiguous. Trimming pared 2 bases from V and 0 bases from J, leaving 4 bases between. Germline assignment: CDR1 ENHRY and CDR2 SYGVKD. The CDR3 is 14 amino acids.

The chain has TRBV19 and TRBJ2-3; TRBD2 aligns across 8 bases. The CDR3 runs 15 residues. CDR1 is LNHDA, CDR2 SQIVND, per germline (reference sequence). Trimming cost V 4 bases and J 3 bases; bases outside gene matches: 6. The DNA of the CDR3 is TGTGCCAGTAGTAGGGGCGGGGGGCAGACAGATACGCAGTATTTT. This sequence encodes CASSRGGGQTDTQYF.

This rearrangement joins TRBV4-1 to TRBJ1-4; perhaps TRBD1 as D (6 bases). There are 15 residues in the CDR3. The germline V and J ends were trimmed by 0 bases and 5 bases, with 10 bases remaining between them. The germline V gene has CDR1 MGHRA and CDR2 YSYEKL. Here the CDR3 DNA reads TGCGCCAGCAGCCAAGAGGGGAGGGGGAATGAAAAACTGTTTTTT. Its protein product is CASSQEGRGNEKLFF.

Only a few counts were recorded for this clone. V gene TRBV7-9 combines with J gene TRBJ2-4; D is unresolved. CDR3 length: 16 residues. V was trimmed by 5 bases and J by 0 bases, leaving 14 bases between them. The germline V gene has CDR1 SEHNR and CDR2 FQNEAQ (reference sequence). The DNA of the CDR3 is TGTGCCAGCAGCCCACCCCCGAGACTAGCCAAAAACATTCAGTACTTC. As protein: CASSPPPRLAKNIQYF.

This chain links TRBV7-2 with TRBJ1-1; D possibly corresponds to TRBD1 (6 bases). Germline V gene data show CDR1 as SGHTA and CDR2 as FQGNSA. The length of the CDR3 is 13 residues. V lost 3 bases, J lost 7 bases, and 12 bases lay in between. The CDR3 region has the DNA TGTGCCAGCAGCTTGGGGGGGCAAGGTGAAGCTTTCTTT. Its protein product is CASSLGGQGEAFF.

The chain links TRBV5-1 to TRBJ1-4; possible D gene TRBD1, 6 bases. V was trimmed by 0 bases and J by 10 bases, leaving 13 bases between them. The length of the CDR3 is 14 residues. Germline loops: CDR1 SGHRS, CDR2 YFSETQ. The CDR3 bases are TGCGCCAGCAGCTTGGGACAGGTTCCAGGAAAACTGTTTTTT. It is translated as CASSLGQVPGKLFF.

V is TRBV30 and J is TRBJ1-1, with D possibly matching TRBD1 (5 bases). Trimming cost V 4 bases and J 11 bases, with 20 bases left between them. Looked up from germline, CDR1 is GTSNPN and CDR2 is SVGIG (reference sequence). This CDR3 has 13 residues. The CDR3 bases are TGTGCCTGGACTGGCAGGGCCACCCAAAAGGCTTTCTTT. Protein product: CAWTGRATQKAFF.

The chain carries TRBV5-4 and TRBJ2-7, with TRBD2 matching over 7 bases. The CDR3 extends over 16 amino acids. V was clipped by 2 bases and J by 3 bases; unmatched bases: 11. Germline CDR1 SGHNT, CDR2 YYREEE (reference sequence). The CDR3 region has the DNA TGTGCCAGCAGCTTAGGAGGGAGGGCCGATTTCTACGAGCAGTACTTC. Its protein is CASSLGGRADFYEQYF. Using reference TRBV5-4 and TRBJ2-7 for the parts outside the CDR3, the full variable domain is ETGVTQSPTHLIKTRGQQVTLRCSSQSGHNTVSWYQQALGQGPQFIFQYYREEENGRGNFPPRFSGLQFPNYSSELNVNALELDDSALYLCASSLGGRADFYEQYFGPGTRLTVT.

The rearrangement uses TRBV5-1 and TRBJ1-6, with a tentative D call TRBD1 (5 bases). CDR1 is SGHRS and CDR2 is YFSETQ in the germline V gene. This CDR3 contains 18 residues. Trimming took 0 bases from V and 0 from J, leaving 13 bases between them. This CDR3 is CASSLVSGFGSYNSPLHF. In nucleotides, the CDR3 is TGCGCCAGCAGCTTGGTTTCAGGGTTTGGCTCCTATAATTCACCCCTCCACTTT.

Relative to its sample, this clone is medium-sized. The genes are TRBV6-5 and TRBJ1-3; D is perhaps TRBD1 (5 bases). Germline loops: CDR1 MNHEY, CDR2 SVGAGI. Between the trimmed V and J ends, which lost 4 bases and 3 bases, there was a span of 13 bases. The CDR3 contains 15 residues. This chain's CDR3 is CASSLGGAGGNTIYF. In DNA, the CDR3 is TGTGCCAGCAGTTTAGGAGGGGCGGGTGGAAACACCATATATTTT.

This clone was seen only a few times. J is TRBJ2-7 and V is TRBV7-6; D may be TRBD2 (6 bases). V shed 4 bases and J shed 4 bases, with 11 bases lying between them. The CDR3 loop spans 13 amino acids. Germline V gives CDR1 SGHVS, CDR2 FNYEAQ. In DNA form, the CDR3 reads TGTGCCAGCAGCTATGCGGGGCAATACGAGCAGTACTTC. Its translation is CASSYAGQYEQYF.

This clone was observed a handful of times. This chain connects TRBV3-1 (or the pseudogene TRBV3-2) to TRBJ1-1; the D is unclear. In germline, CDR1 is LGHDT, CDR2 YNNKEL (reference sequence). V gave up 2 bases and J gave up 7 bases, with 14 bases separating them. This CDR3 region has 14 residues. The DNA for the CDR3 is TGTGCCAGCAGCCAATTTATCGAGAGCCATGAAGCTTTCTTT. Translated, it gives CASSQFIESHEAFF.